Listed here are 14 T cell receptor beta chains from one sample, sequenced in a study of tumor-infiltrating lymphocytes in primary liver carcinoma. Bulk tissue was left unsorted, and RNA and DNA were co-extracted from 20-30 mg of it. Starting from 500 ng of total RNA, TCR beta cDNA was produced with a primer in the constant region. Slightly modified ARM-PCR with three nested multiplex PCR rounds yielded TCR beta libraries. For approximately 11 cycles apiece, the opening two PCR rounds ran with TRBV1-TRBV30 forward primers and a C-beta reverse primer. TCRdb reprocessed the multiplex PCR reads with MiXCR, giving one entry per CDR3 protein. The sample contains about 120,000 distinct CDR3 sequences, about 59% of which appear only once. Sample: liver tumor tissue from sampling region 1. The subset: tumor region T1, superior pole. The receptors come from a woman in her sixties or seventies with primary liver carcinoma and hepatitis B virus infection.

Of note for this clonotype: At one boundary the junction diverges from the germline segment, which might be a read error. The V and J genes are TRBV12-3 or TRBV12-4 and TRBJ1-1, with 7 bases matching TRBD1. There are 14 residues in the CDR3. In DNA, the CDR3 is TGTCCCAGCATTGGGGACAGTGTGAACACTGAAGCTTTCTTT. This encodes CPSIGDSVNTEAFF.

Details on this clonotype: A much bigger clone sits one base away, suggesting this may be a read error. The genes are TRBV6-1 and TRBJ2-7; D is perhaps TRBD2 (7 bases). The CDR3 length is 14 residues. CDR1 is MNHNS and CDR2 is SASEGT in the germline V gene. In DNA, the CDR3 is TGTGCCGGCAGTGGACCGGGGGGCCCCTACGAGCAGTACTTC. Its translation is CAGSGPGGPYEQYF.

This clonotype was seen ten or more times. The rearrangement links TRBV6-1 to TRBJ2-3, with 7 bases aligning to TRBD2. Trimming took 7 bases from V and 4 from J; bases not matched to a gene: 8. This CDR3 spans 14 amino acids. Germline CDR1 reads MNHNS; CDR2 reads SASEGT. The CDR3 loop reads CASTGLGVSDTQYF. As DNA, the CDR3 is TGTGCCAGCACAGGACTAGGAGTATCAGATACGCAGTATTTT.

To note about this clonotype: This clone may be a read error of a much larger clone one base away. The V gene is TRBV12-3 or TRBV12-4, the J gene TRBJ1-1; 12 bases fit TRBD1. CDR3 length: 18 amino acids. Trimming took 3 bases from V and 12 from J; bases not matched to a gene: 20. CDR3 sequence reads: CASSFLGTVGTGGLWTFF. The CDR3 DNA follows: TGTGCCAGCAGTTTCCTGGGGACGGTAGGGACAGGGGGCCTTTGGACTTTCTTT.

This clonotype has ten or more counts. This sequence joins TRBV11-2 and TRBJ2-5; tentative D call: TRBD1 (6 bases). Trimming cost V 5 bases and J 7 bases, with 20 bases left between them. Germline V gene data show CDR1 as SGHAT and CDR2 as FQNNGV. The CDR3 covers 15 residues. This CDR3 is CASSRESGVWVTQYF. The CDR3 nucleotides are TGTGCCAGCAGCCGTGAATCAGGGGTTTGGGTGACCCAGTACTTC.

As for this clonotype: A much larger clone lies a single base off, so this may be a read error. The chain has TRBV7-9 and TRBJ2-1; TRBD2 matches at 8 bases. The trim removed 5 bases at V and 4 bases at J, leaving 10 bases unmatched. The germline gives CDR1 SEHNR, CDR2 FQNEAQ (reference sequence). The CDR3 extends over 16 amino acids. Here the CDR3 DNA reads TGTGCCAGCAGCGGGACTAGGGGGAGCGCGTACAATGAGCAGTTCTTC. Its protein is CASSGTRGSAYNEQFF.

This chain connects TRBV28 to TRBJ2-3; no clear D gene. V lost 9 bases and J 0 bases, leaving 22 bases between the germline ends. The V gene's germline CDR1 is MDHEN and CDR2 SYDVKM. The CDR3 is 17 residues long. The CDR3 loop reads CASTLAQLSSSTDTQYF. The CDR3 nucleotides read TGTGCCAGTACCCTCGCGCAGCTCTCTTCCAGCACAGATACGCAGTATTTT.

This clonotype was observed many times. CDR3 DNA: TGTGCCAGCAGTTCCGACGGGGGCAGGGCCCGTTACTACGAGCAGTACTTC. It codes for CASSSDGGRARYYEQYF. V is TRBV12-3 or TRBV12-4 and J is TRBJ2-7; D is possibly TRBD1 or TRBD2 (6 bases each). V lost 4 bases and J lost 3, with 22 bases in between. The CDR3 extends over 17 amino acids.

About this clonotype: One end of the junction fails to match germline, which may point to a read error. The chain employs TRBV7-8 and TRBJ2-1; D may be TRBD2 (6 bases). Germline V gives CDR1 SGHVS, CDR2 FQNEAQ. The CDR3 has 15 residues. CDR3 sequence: CTSSTGPSAVYEQFF. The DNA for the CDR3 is TGTACCAGCAGCACTGGCCCTAGCGCGGTCTATGAGCAGTTCTTC.

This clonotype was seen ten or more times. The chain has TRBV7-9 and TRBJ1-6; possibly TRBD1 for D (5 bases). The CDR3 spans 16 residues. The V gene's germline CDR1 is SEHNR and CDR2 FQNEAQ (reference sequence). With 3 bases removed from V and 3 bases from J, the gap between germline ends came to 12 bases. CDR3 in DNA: TGTGCCAGCAGCTTGTTACAGGAATACTATAATTCACCCCTCCACTTT. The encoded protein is CASSLLQEYYNSPLHF. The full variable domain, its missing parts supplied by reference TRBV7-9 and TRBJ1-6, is DTGVSQNPRHKITKRGQNVTFRCDPISEHNRLYWYRQTLGQGPEFLTYFQNEAQLEKSRLLSDRFSAERPKGSFSTLEIQRTEQGDSAMYLCASSLLQEYYNSPLHFGNGTRLTVT.

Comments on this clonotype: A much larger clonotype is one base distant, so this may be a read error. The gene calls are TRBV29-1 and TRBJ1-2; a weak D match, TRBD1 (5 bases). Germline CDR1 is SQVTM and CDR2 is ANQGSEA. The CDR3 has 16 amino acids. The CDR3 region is CSIEDREVAGWGGYTF. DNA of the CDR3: TGCAGCATTGAAGATAGAGAAGTGGCAGGGTGGGGGGGCTACACCTTC.

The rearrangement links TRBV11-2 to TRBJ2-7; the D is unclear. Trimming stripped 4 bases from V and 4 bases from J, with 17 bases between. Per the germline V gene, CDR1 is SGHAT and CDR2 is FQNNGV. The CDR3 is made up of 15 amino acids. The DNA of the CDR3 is TGTGCCAGCAGCTCAGAACTTCTAGTGGGGTACGAGCAGTACTTC. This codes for CASSSELLVGYEQYF. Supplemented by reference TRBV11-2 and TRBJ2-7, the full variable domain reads EAGVAQSPRYKIIEKRQSVAFWCNPISGHATLYWYQQILGQGPKLLIQFQNNGVVDDSQLPKDRFSAERLKGVDSTLKIQPAKLEDSAVYLCASSSELLVGYEQYFGPGTRLTVT.

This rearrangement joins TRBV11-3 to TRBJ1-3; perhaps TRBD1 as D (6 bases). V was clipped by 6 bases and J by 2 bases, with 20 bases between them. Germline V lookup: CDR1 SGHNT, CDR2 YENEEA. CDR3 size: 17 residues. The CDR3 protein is CASRTTGPFTPGNTIYF. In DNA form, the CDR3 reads TGTGCCAGCAGGACTACAGGGCCTTTCACACCTGGAAACACCATATATTTT. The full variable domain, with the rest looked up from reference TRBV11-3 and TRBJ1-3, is EAGVVQSPRYKIIEKKQPVAFWCNPISGHNTLYWYLQNLGQGPELLIRYENEEAVDDSQLPKDRFSAERLKGVDSTLKIQPAELGDSAVYLCASRTTGPFTPGNTIYFGEGSWLTVV.

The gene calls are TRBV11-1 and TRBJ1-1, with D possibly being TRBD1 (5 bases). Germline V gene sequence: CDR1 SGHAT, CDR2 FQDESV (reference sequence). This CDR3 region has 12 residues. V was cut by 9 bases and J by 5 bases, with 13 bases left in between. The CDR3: CASRLQATEAFF. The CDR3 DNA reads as TGTGCCAGTAGGTTACAGGCGACTGAAGCTTTCTTT.